The sample holds a few counts of the clone carrying this T cell receptor (beta chain). Its antigen is still unknown. The data belong to a study of regulatory T cells in long-lasting Graves disease. Study conclusions and caveats: Clonotypes that were public and shared totalled 2,741 in persistent patients versus 800 to 1,000 in new patients.

Time point here: persistent/refractory GD, antithyroid drugs over 5 years with positive TRAb. The authors made the TCR library using RNA they extracted from PBMCs. A roughly 9-milliliter sample of peripheral blood was drawn into EDTA tubes. This CDR3 region has 15 residues. Trimming took 1 base from V and 1 from J, leaving 10 bases between them. The germline CDR1 and CDR2 sequences are SEHNR and FQNEAQ (reference sequence). Arm-PCR of CDR3 regions and iRepertoire HTBI primers were used to build TCR beta libraries. TCRdb used MiXCR to reprocess the multiplex PCR reads, holding one entry per CDR3 protein. The sample holds some 420,000 distinct CDR3 sequences, less than 25% seen once.

This receptor was obtained from a female donor with Graves disease. This chain connects TRBV7-9 to TRBJ1-2; the D is unclear. The sequences come from peripheral blood mononuclear cells (PBMCs), collected when the disease was refractory, from a patient treated with antithyroid drugs. This CDR3 reads CASSLGNSVNYGYTF. CDR3 in DNA: TGTGCCAGCAGCTTAGGGAATTCGGTTAACTATGGCTACACCTTC.